These 25 T cell receptor beta chains came from one sample sequenced in a study of blood T cell repertoires in COVID-19. Assay used: immunoSEQ multiplex PCR; TCRdb lists only in-frame clones, some missing. The data show 85,000 to 100,000 clones, more than 65% seen once. The source material was peripheral blood. The receptor source for this set is an elderly woman with active or convalescent COVID-19.

The chain has TRBV7-2 and TRBJ2-7; TRBD2 might be the D (6 bases). The CDR3 runs to 15 residues. Germline V gene lookup returns CDR1 SGHTA and CDR2 FQGNSA. Trimming cost V 5 bases and J 0 bases, with 14 bases left between them. CDR3 sequence: CASSLLDGSSYEQYF. The DNA for the CDR3 is TGTGCCAGCAGCCTACTGGACGGGAGCTCCTACGAGCAGTACTTC.

This clone showed up just once. The V call is TRBV7-3, the J call TRBJ1-2, with 7 bases that match TRBD1. Germline lookup yields CDR1 SGHTA and CDR2 FQGTGA. The CDR3 covers 13 residues. Losses at the gene ends were 4 bases for V and 5 bases for J; bases not matched to a gene: 4. The CDR3 loop is CASSSDRVYGYTF. CDR3 sequence (DNA): TGTGCCAGCAGCTCTGACAGGGTTTATGGCTACACCTTC.

The chain joins TRBV29-1 to TRBJ2-5; 8 bases line up with TRBD1. J was trimmed by 7 bases and V by 3 bases; bases with no gene match: 13. Germline-derived CDR1 and CDR2 are SQVTM and ANQGSEA. The CDR3 consists of 15 residues. The CDR3 region is CSVDGRDRGVRTQYF. The CDR3 nucleotides read TGCAGCGTTGATGGTCGAGACAGGGGAGTGAGGACCCAGTACTTC.

The chain employs TRBV30 and TRBJ1-5, with D uncertain. Germline V gene sequence: CDR1 GTSNPN, CDR2 SVGIG (reference sequence). V lost 0 bases, J lost 4 bases, and 16 bases lay in between. The length of the CDR3 is 16 residues. The CDR3 is CAWSVRARGGNQPQHF. In DNA, the CDR3 is TGTGCCTGGAGTGTCCGGGCTCGGGGAGGAAATCAGCCCCAGCATTTT.

The rearrangement uses TRBV18 and TRBJ2-5, with 7 bases lining up with TRBD1. Germline loops: CDR1 KGHSH, CDR2 LQKENI. After removal of 1 base from V and 0 bases from J, the junction contained 5 bases not matched to a gene. This CDR3 region has 16 residues. The CDR3 DNA reads as TGTGCCAGCTCACCACGTGGGGACAGTTACCAAGAGACCCAGTACTTC. Translation gives CASSPRGDSYQETQYF.

The rearrangement links TRBV9 to TRBJ2-1; 10 bases fit TRBD1. The CDR3 is made up of 15 amino acids. Germline V gives CDR1 SGDLS, CDR2 YYNGEE. With V trimmed by 0 bases and J by 8 bases, 5 bases remained unmatched. CDR3 amino acids: CASSVEGTGVDEQFF. In DNA, the CDR3 is TGTGCCAGCAGCGTAGAAGGGACAGGGGTGGATGAGCAGTTCTTC.

The rearrangement joins TRBV5-4 to TRBJ2-7; D possibly corresponds to TRBD2 (5 bases). The germline gives CDR1 SGHNT, CDR2 YYREEE (reference sequence). This CDR3 is 14 amino acids long. The V end was cut by 5 bases, the J end by 3 bases, with 15 bases between. The CDR3 is CASSPGIGNYEQYF. Here the CDR3 DNA reads TGTGCCAGCAGTCCCGGGATAGGGAACTACGAGCAGTACTTC.

The chain couples TRBV5-5 to TRBJ2-7; perhaps TRBD2 as D (6 bases). The CDR3 loop spans 14 amino acids. Per the germline V gene, CDR1 is SGHKS and CDR2 is YYEKEE (reference sequence). V was clipped by 5 bases and J by 0 bases, with 12 bases between them. The CDR3 DNA is TGTGCCAGCAGTGGGCGGGGATACTCCTACGAGCAGTACTTC. It yields the protein CASSGRGYSYEQYF.

The chain has TRBV28 and TRBJ1-6; D not resolved. Germline V gene lookup returns CDR1 MDHEN and CDR2 SYDVKM. V lost 7 bases and J lost 4, with 17 bases in between. The CDR3 is 16 amino acids. This chain's CDR3 is CASNPPSGVYNSPLHF. The CDR3 nucleotides are TGTGCCAGCAACCCCCCCTCCGGAGTTTATAATTCACCCCTCCACTTT.

This clone was picked up a small number of times. The chain couples TRBV28 to TRBJ1-6; D gene unclear. The germline V gene encodes CDR1 MDHEN and CDR2 SYDVKM. Between the trimmed V and J ends, which lost 6 bases and 0 bases, there was a span of 12 bases. The CDR3 is 16 residues long. CDR3 bases: TGTGCCAGCAGAATCTTAGATTTCTCCTATAATTCACCCCTCCACTTT. Protein: CASRILDFSYNSPLHF.

V usage is TRBV5-5 and J usage is TRBJ2-7, with 9 bases lining up with TRBD2. With 2 bases clipped from V and 3 bases from J, the junction kept 9 bases outside the gene matches. Germline loops: CDR1 SGHKS, CDR2 YYEKEE (reference sequence). The CDR3 consists of 16 residues. The DNA for the CDR3 is TGTGCCAGCAGCTTAGTTCCTATAGCGGGGGACTACGAGCAGTACTTC. It yields the protein CASSLVPIAGDYEQYF. The variable domain in full, completed from reference TRBV5-5 and TRBJ2-7, reads DAGVTQSPTHLIKTRGQQVTLRCSPISGHKSVSWYQQVLGQGPQFIFQYYEKEERGRGNFPDRFSARQFPNYSSELNVNALLLGDSALYLCASSLVPIAGDYEQYFGPGTRLTVT.

This chain uses TRBV5-4 with TRBJ2-7; TRBD2 matches 13 bases. The V and J ends lost 3 bases and 6 bases, in that order; junction bases with no gene match: 3. Germline V gives CDR1 SGHNT, CDR2 YYREEE (reference sequence). There are 14 residues in the CDR3. The CDR3 here is CASSSGLAGVEQYF. The CDR3 coding sequence is TGTGCCAGCAGCTCAGGACTAGCGGGAGTCGAGCAGTACTTC.

The J gene is TRBJ2-1, the V gene TRBV15, with TRBD2 identical over 7 bases. The CDR3 sequence is 16 residues long. V dropped 1 base and J dropped 8; count of bases not matched to a gene: 11. The germline CDR1 and CDR2 sequences are LNHNV and YYDKDF (reference sequence). The CDR3 loop is CATSRAPGGSWDEQFF. DNA of the CDR3: TGTGCCACCAGCAGAGCCCCTGGCGGGAGCTGGGATGAGCAGTTCTTC. The complete variable domain, with remaining parts taken from reference TRBV15 and TRBJ2-1, reads DAMVIQNPRYQVTQFGKPVTLSCSQTLNHNVMYWYQQKSSQAPKLLFHYYDKDFNNEADTPDNFQSRRPNTSFCFLDIRSPGLGDTAMYLCATSRAPGGSWDEQFFGPGTRLTVL.

This clone occurred once. The chain employs TRBV7-3 and TRBJ1-5; D gene ambiguous. This CDR3 contains 14 residues. The V gene's germline CDR1 is SGHTA and CDR2 FQGTGA. V was shortened by 3 bases and J by 0 bases, with 6 bases between the two germline ends. CDR3 loop: CASSFTDSNQPQHF. The CDR3 DNA is TGTGCCAGCAGCTTTACAGATAGCAATCAGCCCCAGCATTTT.

The chain combines TRBV10-1 with TRBJ2-1; TRBD2 matches 10 bases. J gave up 0 bases and V 3 bases, and 8 bases lay outside the gene matches. This CDR3 has 18 residues. Germline CDR1 WNHNN, CDR2 SYGVQD (reference sequence). The DNA of the CDR3 is TGCGCCAGCAGTGAAGGACTAGCGGAAACTTACTCCTACAATGAGCAGTTCTTC. Amino acid sequence: CASSEGLAETYSYNEQFF.

The rearrangement uses TRBV10-3 and TRBJ2-1; 9 nucleotides match TRBD2. The CDR3 length is 15 residues. Trimming at V came to 6 bases and at J to 4 bases, leaving 7 bases not matched to a gene. Germline loops: CDR1 ENHRY, CDR2 SYGVKD. The CDR3: CAISPSGAGYNEQFF. The CDR3 nucleotides read TGTGCCATCAGCCCTAGCGGGGCCGGGTACAATGAGCAGTTCTTC.

The DNA of the CDR3 is TGTGCCAGCAGTTTCGCCCGGCTCAGGGGCTACACCTTC. Translating gives CASSFARLRGYTF. The V gene is TRBV28, the J gene TRBJ1-2; D unresolved. CDR1 MDHEN and CDR2 SYDVKM come from the germline V gene. The CDR3 is 13 residues long. The ends were cut back, 3 bases at V and 8 bases at J, with 13 bases in the middle.

The V and J genes are TRBV7-8 and TRBJ1-2, with 10 bases identical to TRBD1. The CDR3 has 18 amino acids. The J segment lost 1 base and the V segment lost 3 bases, leaving 11 bases of the junction unmatched. Germline V gene sequence: CDR1 SGHVS, CDR2 FQNEAQ. The CDR3 bases are TGTGCCAGCAGCTTGTCGATCGACAGGGGGCTCGGTAACTATGGCTACACCTTC. Residues: CASSLSIDRGLGNYGYTF.

This clone was observed a handful of times. Distinct nucleotide sequences in the sample also encode this CDR3. The chain joins TRBV30 to TRBJ1-5, with a weak D call TRBD1 (5 bases). Looked up from germline, CDR1 is GTSNPN and CDR2 is SVGIG (reference sequence). V lost 3 bases to trimming and J lost 2 bases, with 8 bases between them. The CDR3 has 13 amino acids. The CDR3: CAWSLGGNQPQHF. The CDR3 DNA reads TGTGCCTGGAGCCTAGGGGGCAATCAGCCCCAGCATTTT.

The V and J genes are TRBV29-1 and TRBJ2-2; D may be TRBD2 (5 bases). Germline CDR1 and CDR2: SQVTM and ANQGSEA. V dropped 2 bases and J dropped 1 base, with 11 bases sitting between them. This CDR3 spans 15 amino acids. CDR3 loop: CSVEYEGLNTGELFF. CDR3 coding DNA: TGCAGCGTTGAATACGAGGGTTTGAACACCGGGGAGCTGTTTTTT.

The chain carries TRBV28 and TRBJ2-5, with 8 bases identical to TRBD2. CDR1 and CDR2 from the germline V gene are MDHEN and SYDVKM. This CDR3 has 15 residues. V lost 4 bases to trimming and J lost 2 bases; unmatched junction nucleotides: 6. The CDR3 coding sequence is TGTGCCAGCAGTTCCGCGGGAGGACTTCAAGAGACCCAGTACTTC. As protein: CASSSAGGLQETQYF.

This rearrangement joins TRBV28 to TRBJ2-1; TRBD2 matches at 15 bases. The germline CDR1 and CDR2 sequences are MDHEN and SYDVKM. Trimming took 2 bases from V and 7 from J; bases not matched to a gene: 9. This CDR3 is 18 amino acids long. CDR3 nucleotide sequence: TGTGCCAGCAGTTTAGCCACAGGACTAGCGGGAGGGCCGAATGAGCAGTTCTTC. Its protein is CASSLATGLAGGPNEQFF.

The chain combines TRBV30 with TRBJ1-2; 7 nucleotides align to TRBD1. The V and J ends lost 1 base and 8 bases, in that order; junction bases with no gene match: 7. Germline lookup yields CDR1 GTSNPN and CDR2 SVGIG (reference sequence). The CDR3 spans 13 residues. CDR3 coding DNA: TGTGCCTGGAGTGCCTCCCGACAGGGAGGCTACACCTTC. Translated, it gives CAWSASRQGGYTF.

This rearrangement joins TRBV25-1 to TRBJ2-1; a possible D gene is TRBD1 (6 bases). Germline-derived CDR1 and CDR2 are MGHDK and SYGVNS. The CDR3 extends over 15 amino acids. V was shortened by 2 bases and J by 8 bases, with 16 bases between the two germline ends. CDR3 sequence (DNA): TGTGCCAGCAGTGAACCCGGACAGACCTCGGATGAGCAGTTCTTC. Translated, it gives CASSEPGQTSDEQFF.

This chain links TRBV28 with TRBJ2-6; D unclear. Deletions cut 4 bases from V and 0 bases from J, with 7 bases between. Per the germline V gene, CDR1 is MDHEN and CDR2 is SYDVKM. This CDR3 is built from 15 residues. CDR3 loop: CASSSLGSGANVLTF. DNA for the CDR3: TGTGCCAGCAGTTCCCTAGGCTCTGGGGCCAACGTCCTGACTTTC.